The 26 T cell receptor beta chains below were found in one sample sequenced in a study of blood T cells in healthy people across ages. Using a J-beta primer mix together with a sample-barcoded 5' primer, a second PCR was run for about 6 to 11 cycles. TCRdb analysed the 5' RACE reads with MiXCR anew, one entry per CDR3 protein. This sample has some 1.4 million distinct CDR3 sequences, with approximately 42% found just once. The material sequenced was blood. These receptors were collected from a woman aged 18-30 years in good health.

This chain joins TRBV20-1 and TRBJ2-1, with TRBD2 identical over 13 bases. Germline trimming cut 5 bases from V and 4 bases from J; bases unmatched to any gene: 5. CDR1 is DFQATT, CDR2 SNEGSKA, per germline (reference sequence). The CDR3 covers 15 residues. The CDR3 DNA follows: TGCAGTGCTCCTCGGACTAGCGGGGGATACAATGAGCAGTTCTTC. Translation gives CSAPRTSGGYNEQFF.

The chain has TRBV20-1 and TRBJ2-7; 16 bases are shared with TRBD2. With 0 bases clipped from V and 10 bases from J, the junction kept 6 bases outside the gene matches. Germline V lookup: CDR1 DFQATT, CDR2 SNEGSKA (reference sequence). The CDR3 runs 15 residues. DNA of the CDR3: TGCAGTGCTAGAGAGCCGGGACTAGCGGGGGGGGTTCAGTACTTC. It specifies CSAREPGLAGGVQYF.

V is TRBV15 and J is TRBJ2-1; 8 bases are shared with TRBD1. Per the germline V gene, CDR1 is LNHNV and CDR2 is YYDKDF (reference sequence). J was trimmed by 8 bases and V by 1 base; bases with no gene match: 10. The CDR3 is made up of 16 amino acids. The CDR3 protein is CATSRGPGQATDEQFF. CDR3 bases: TGTGCCACCAGCAGAGGACCGGGACAGGCGACAGATGAGCAGTTCTTC.

The chain carries TRBV6-2 or TRBV6-3 and TRBJ2-3; D gene uncertain. V gave up 7 bases and J gave up 0 bases, with 14 bases separating them. The germline V gene encodes CDR1 MNHEY and CDR2 SVGEGT. The CDR3 consists of 15 residues. This chain's CDR3 is CASNSGESSTDTQYF. Here the CDR3 DNA reads TGTGCCAGCAACAGTGGAGAGAGTAGCACAGATACGCAGTATTTT.

A word on this clonotype: At one of its ends the junction is not consistent with the germline gene, which may arise from a read error. The chain joins TRBV6-5 to TRBJ1-2, with no clear D. The germline CDR1 and CDR2 sequences are MNHEY and SVGAGI. CDR3 length: 11 amino acids. This CDR3 is CANSYPGGYTF. In DNA, the CDR3 is TGTGCCAACAGTTACCCCGGTGGCTACACCTTC.

The chain uses TRBV27 and TRBJ2-5; unclear D gene. The DNA end lines up better with TRBJ2-7; the J call may be wrong. CDR1 and CDR2 from the germline V gene are MNHEY and SMNVEV (reference sequence). This CDR3 is 10 amino acids long. As DNA, the CDR3 is TGTGCCCCCCGGTTGCCCGAGCAGTACTTC. Its protein is CAPRLPEQYF.

The genes are TRBV9 and TRBJ2-1; maybe TRBD1 (7 bases). Looked up from germline, CDR1 is SGDLS and CDR2 is YYNGEE. CDR3 size: 18 residues. Trimming removed 1 base from V and 5 bases from J, with 22 bases in between. This CDR3 is CASSVKVGGTVSHNEQFF. In DNA, the CDR3 is TGTGCCAGCAGCGTAAAGGTGGGCGGGACAGTTAGCCACAATGAGCAGTTCTTC.

V usage is TRBV12-3 or TRBV12-4 and J usage is TRBJ1-5; 7 nucleotides line up with TRBD1. Trimming at V came to 7 bases and at J to 10 bases, leaving 13 bases not matched to a gene. CDR3 length equals 14 residues. CDR3 loop: CASKRTGQVGPQHF. For the CDR3, the DNA is TGTGCCAGCAAAAGGACAGGACAGGTGGGCCCCCAGCATTTT.

The rearrangement joins TRBV30 to TRBJ1-2; TRBD1 might be the D (6 bases). The V gene lost 3 bases and the J gene lost 4 bases, with 18 bases spanning the gap. The CDR3 spans 15 residues. Per germline, CDR1 GTSNPN and CDR2 SVGIG (reference sequence). In nucleotides, the CDR3 is TGTGCCTGGAGGGAGAGTATGGGGGCGATCTATGGCTACACCTTC. It specifies CAWRESMGAIYGYTF.

The V call is TRBV20-1, the J call TRBJ2-5, with a weak D call TRBD2 (6 bases). The CDR3 covers 13 residues. V lost 1 base, J lost 5 bases, and 11 bases lay in between. Germline CDR1 and CDR2: DFQATT and SNEGSKA (reference sequence). DNA of the CDR3: TGCAGTGCTAGAGCCGGGAGCTTGGAGACCCAGTACTTC. This translates into CSARAGSLETQYF.

In this sample, this clonotype turned up a few times. V gene TRBV12-5 combines with J gene TRBJ2-1; 7 positions agree with TRBD2. Germline loops: CDR1 LGHNT, CDR2 FRNRAP. V was clipped by 7 bases and J by 0 bases; unmatched bases: 6. The CDR3 length is 15 residues. CDR3 nucleotide sequence: TGTGCTAGTGCCGGTAGCGGGCACTCCTACAATGAGCAGTTCTTC. It translates to CASAGSGHSYNEQFF.

The chain recombines TRBV6-1 with TRBJ2-1; D remains unclear. This CDR3 is built from 11 residues. Germline CDR1 MNHNS, CDR2 SASEGT. Trimming stripped 8 bases from V and 6 bases from J, with 8 bases between. CDR3 nucleotide sequence: TGTGCCAGCCAAATTTCCAATGAGCAGTTCTTC. It is translated as CASQISNEQFF.

The chain carries TRBV4-1 and TRBJ1-2; 8 positions agree with TRBD1. The ends lost 9 bases at V and 6 bases at J; junction bases unmatched: 15. CDR1 MGHRA and CDR2 YSYEKL come from the germline V gene. The CDR3 is 15 amino acids. CDR3 bases: TGCGCCAGTAGCGAATTGGACAGGGCGGGGGATGGCTACACCTTC. Its protein is CASSELDRAGDGYTF.

In regard to this clonotype: A junction boundary mismatches the germline segment, possibly from a read error. The rearrangement joins TRBV14 to TRBJ2-7; possible D gene TRBD2, 5 bases. Germline V gene data show CDR1 as SGHDN and CDR2 as FVKESK. The CDR3 loop spans 15 amino acids. DNA for the CDR3: TGTGCCGGCAGCCAAGGTGTAAGCGGCCTCTACGAGCAGTACTTC. This gives the protein CAGSQGVSGLYEQYF.

The V call is TRBV7-6, the J call TRBJ2-7, with a possible D match to TRBD1 (5 bases). The V end lost 8 bases, the J end lost 2 bases, and 19 bases lay between the germline ends. Germline assignment: CDR1 SGHVS and CDR2 FNYEAQ. The CDR3 has 15 amino acids. The CDR3 bases are TGTGCCAGCGGGGTTGGGGCCAGCCAAGCCTACGAGCAGTACTTC. It specifies CASGVGASQAYEQYF.

A note on this clonotype: The germline gene is not matched at one end of the junction; a read error may be the cause. The chain joins TRBV12-3 or TRBV12-4 to TRBJ2-1; TRBD2 aligns across 14 bases. The CDR3 extends over 17 amino acids. In nucleotides, the CDR3 is TGTGCCAGCAGTTCCGGACTAGCGGGAGGACTCGACAAAGAGCAGTTCTTC. Translating it yields CASSSGLAGGLDKEQFF.

This chain links TRBV28 with TRBJ2-3, with TRBD2 matching 9 bases. CDR1 is MDHEN and CDR2 is SYDVKM in the germline V gene. The V gene end was trimmed by 4 bases and the J gene end by 4 bases; junction bases not matched to a gene: 6. The CDR3 totals 15 residues. The CDR3 sequence is CASSSPGLASDTQYF. In DNA form, the CDR3 reads TGTGCCAGCAGTTCCCCCGGACTAGCGTCAGATACGCAGTATTTT.

This clonotype was seen a few times. The chain is built from TRBV7-3 and TRBJ1-1; 7 nucleotides agree with TRBD1. V dropped 10 bases and J dropped 8; count of bases not matched to a gene: 25. Germline assignment: CDR1 SGHTA and CDR2 FQGTGA. The CDR3 spans 17 residues. The CDR3 here is CAIQGGTANTNRGEAFF. The DNA of the CDR3 is TGTGCCATCCAGGGGGGGACAGCGAACACTAACCGGGGAGAAGCTTTCTTT.

V gene TRBV5-1 combines with J gene TRBJ2-1; TRBD2 aligns across 8 bases. CDR1 and CDR2 from the germline V gene are SGHRS and YFSETQ. The trim removed 4 bases at V and 6 bases at J, leaving 9 bases unmatched. The CDR3 runs to 15 residues. CDR3 nucleotides: TGCGCCAGCAGCCTCAGAAGCGGGGGACGCAATGAGCAGTTCTTC. It is translated as CASSLRSGGRNEQFF.

This clonotype occurred a few times. The gene calls are TRBV20-1 and TRBJ1-5, with D perhaps TRBD1 (6 bases). The V gene's germline CDR1 is DFQATT and CDR2 SNEGSKA (reference sequence). Trimming shortened V by 7 bases and J by 1 base, and 17 bases separated the two germline ends. This CDR3 contains 15 residues. CDR3 protein: CSDRDLGPSNQPQHF. CDR3 coding DNA: TGCAGTGACAGGGATCTGGGGCCCAGCAATCAGCCCCAGCATTTT.

The sample holds a few counts of this clonotype. V is TRBV20-1 and J is TRBJ2-7; possible D gene TRBD1, 6 bases. The germline CDR1 and CDR2 sequences are DFQATT and SNEGSKA (reference sequence). The CDR3 consists of 12 residues. The ends were cut back, 4 bases at V and 1 base at J, with 8 bases in the middle. CDR3 bases: TGCAGTGCTAAAGACAGGTCCTACGAGCAGTACTTC. Translating gives CSAKDRSYEQYF.

This clonotype appeared a few times. The chain carries TRBV5-1 and TRBJ1-1; D is uncertain. The CDR3 is 15 amino acids. Trimming shortened V by 1 base and J by 5 bases, and 15 bases separated the two germline ends. CDR1 is SGHRS and CDR2 is YFSETQ in the germline V gene. The CDR3 reads CASSLLPYEGTEAFF. The CDR3 DNA reads as TGCGCCAGCAGCTTGTTGCCCTATGAGGGTACTGAAGCTTTCTTT. Filled out from reference TRBV5-1 and TRBJ1-1, the complete variable domain reads KAGVTQTPRYLIKTRGQQVTLSCSPISGHRSVSWYQQTPGQGLQFLFEYFSETQRNKGNFPGRFSGRQFSNSRSEMNVSTLELGDSALYLCASSLLPYEGTEAFFGQGTRLTVV.

A few counts support this clonotype. The chain employs TRBV6-5 and TRBJ2-4; 7 positions agree with TRBD1. From germline, CDR1 is MNHEY and CDR2 SVGAGI. The CDR3 length is 16 residues. V was clipped by 2 bases and J by 0 bases; unmatched bases: 4. The CDR3, as DNA: TGTGCCAGCAGTTACGAGGGGGCGCGAGCCAAAAACATTCAGTACTTC. Protein sequence: CASSYEGARAKNIQYF.

The chain couples TRBV7-6 to TRBJ2-5; 12 bases agree with TRBD2. After removal of 4 bases from V and 5 bases from J, the junction contained 8 bases not matched to a gene. The CDR3 consists of 16 residues. Germline V gene lookup returns CDR1 SGHVS and CDR2 FNYEAQ. In DNA form, the CDR3 reads TGTGCCAGCAGCTACGGACTAGCGGGGTTAGGGGAGACCCAGTACTTC. Amino acids: CASSYGLAGLGETQYF.

The chain employs TRBV7-2 and TRBJ2-7; 13 positions agree with TRBD2. V shed 0 bases, J shed 5 bases, and the junction held 7 bases outside the gene matches. This CDR3 has 17 amino acids. CDR1 and CDR2 (germline): SGHTA, FQGNSA. The CDR3 region has the DNA TGTGCCAGCAGCTTAGCTGGACTAGCGGGAGTTCGGCACGAGCAGTACTTC. This sequence encodes CASSLAGLAGVRHEQYF.

Note on this clonotype: The germline gene is not matched at one end of the junction; a read error may be the cause. J is TRBJ1-5 and V is TRBV6-5; the match to TRBD1 covers 8 bases. The germline CDR1 and CDR2 sequences are MNHEY and SVGAGI. The CDR3 has 13 amino acids. CDR3: CVSSRQGNQPQHF. The CDR3 nucleotides read TGTGTCAGCAGTAGACAGGGGAACCAGCCCCAGCATTTT.